This TCR beta chain emerged from a study of monozygotic twins with inflammatory bowel disease (dated by TCRdb to between 2017 and 2020). Concerning the study at large: The complete study included 28 monozygotic twin pairs: 19 IBD-discordant Danish pairs and nine German pairs, of which four were IBD-concordant and five were IBD-discordant. Disease-associated traits were sought mainly through comparisons between IBD patients and their genetically identical healthy co-twins within discordant pairs. Each individual had, on average, about 151 000 unique TCRalpha sequences and 181 000 unique TCRbeta sequences available for analysis.

The CDR3 runs 15 amino acids, cysteine and phenylalanine included. DNA for this receptor is not on file. CDR1 SGHAT and CDR2 FQNNGV are derived from the germline V gene. Broad study findings and their caveats: Different T cell subtypes could not be distinguished in the analysis. TCRbeta repertoire diversity, by inverse Simpson index, was decreased in IBD patients compared with their healthy co-twins. Differing immunosuppressive treatments among patients may have added background noise and inter-individual variability to the repertoires. Repertoire similarity did not differ between concordant and discordant twins, which could be due to limited statistical power. The results gave no support for a single strong signal or clonotype linked to IBD. Fewer clonotypes were shared with other individuals by IBD patients than by healthy twins, most markedly in patients showing signs of disease activity.

As concerns this clonotype: Its recognized antigen is unknown.

From each donor, a roughly 2.5 ml peripheral blood sample was collected into PAXgene tubes and stored at -80 degrees C. Without any T cell sorting, total RNA was extracted from whole blood using the PAXgene blood miRNA kit on an automated QIAcube. Peripheral blood from monozygotic twin pairs concordant or discordant for inflammatory bowel disease was subjected to deep TCRalpha and TCRbeta repertoire profiling with unique molecular barcoding. For every twin pair, smoking habits were documented, and each individual was categorised as a current, former or never smoker. Libraries were made using 5' RACE. Each TCR library was prepared from roughly 3.5 ug of total RNA. cDNA was synthesized with SMARTScribe reverse transcriptase in eight separate reactions per sample. During cDNA synthesis, template switching introduced unique molecular identifiers that contained a 6-nucleotide sample barcode. TCRalpha and TCRbeta cDNA was amplified by two nested PCRs of approximately 17 and 9 cycles, with bead purification after each PCR. Before amplification, the cDNA was treated with uracil DNA-glycosylase and purified using the QIAquick PCR purification kit. The second PCR was the step at which Illumina TruSeq-compatible adapters and sample-specific barcodes were added. TapeStation and Qubit were used to check library quality and concentration, and roughly 4.8 ng of each library went into the pool. The pooled libraries were sequenced with 2 x 100 bp reads and custom sequencing primers on an Illumina HiSeq2500 single-index Rapid Run. As for the original processing: MiGEC version 1.2.6 was used for UMI-based consensus assembly to correct PCR and sequencing errors. MiXCR version 2.1.1 handled V(D)J alignment, clonotype assembly and CDR3 extraction. Gene usage, clonotype sharing and MAIT/NKT TCR abundance were normalised by analysing the top 1000, 10 000 and 20 000 clonotypes per sample. After downsampling to 27 000 UMIs, diversity was calculated as the inverse Simpson index using the vegan R package. Paired Mann-Whitney U tests on discordant twin pairs were used, with Benjamini-Hochberg multiple-testing correction. Following TCRdb reprocessing, every CDR3 protein sequence forms one entry, and DNA is not provided. TCRdb, not the authors, supplied the V and J calls. The sample table gives about 330,000 distinct CDR3 sequences. Around 2% of the sample lies in the top ten.

Recombination connected TRBV11-2 to TRBJ1-2; the D gene TCRdb calls, TRBD1, cannot be checked with no DNA. The source is a human donor with ulcerative colitis or Crohn's disease, or a healthy co-twin of an affected twin (not recorded which). The specimen sequenced was blood. The CDR3 sequence is CASSLEAGSNYGYTF.